One sample yielded the 29 T cell receptor beta chains listed below, sequenced in a study of blood T cell repertoires in COVID-19. This table comes from immunoSEQ multiplex PCR, and its TCRdb copy is limited to in-frame clones, with some not included. Of 110,000 or so clones listed, 70% to 80% are singletons. Input material: peripheral blood. These receptors were taken from a man aged 65 to 85 with acute or convalescent COVID-19.

This clone was observed a single time. The chain joins TRBV7-3 to TRBJ2-2; D ambiguous. Per the germline V gene, CDR1 is SGHTA and CDR2 is FQGTGA. The CDR3 consists of 16 residues. Between the trimmed V and J ends, which lost 0 bases and 4 bases, there was a span of 12 bases. This chain's CDR3 is CASSLTASSSTGELFF. Written as DNA, the CDR3 is TGTGCCAGCAGCTTAACAGCTTCGTCTAGCACCGGGGAGCTGTTTTTT. The complete variable domain, with remaining parts taken from reference TRBV7-3 and TRBJ2-2, reads GAGVSQTPSNKVTEKGKYVELRCDPISGHTALYWYRQSLGQGPEFLIYFQGTGAADDSGLPNDRFFAVRPEGSVSTLKIQRTERGDSAVYLCASSLTASSSTGELFFGEGSRLTVL.

The chain carries TRBV27 and TRBJ2-3; D possibly corresponds to TRBD1 (6 bases). In germline, CDR1 is MNHEY, CDR2 SMNVEV (reference sequence). With 4 bases removed from V and 7 bases from J, the gap between germline ends came to 15 bases. The CDR3 is 14 residues long. DNA for the CDR3: TGTGCCAGCAGTTCAGGAAGACAGGCCCATACGCAGTATTTT. Translated: CASSSGRQAHTQYF.

The chain couples TRBV9 to TRBJ1-1, with 7 positions matching TRBD1. CDR1 is SGDLS and CDR2 is YYNGEE in the germline V gene. Trimming removed 3 bases from V and 7 bases from J; junction bases left unmatched: 9. The CDR3 has 14 residues. The CDR3 sequence: CASSANRGHDEAFF. The CDR3 nucleotides read TGTGCCAGCAGCGCCAACAGGGGACACGATGAAGCTTTCTTT. The whole variable domain, remainder taken from reference TRBV9 and TRBJ1-1, is DSGVTQTPKHLITATGQRVTLRCSPRSGDLSVYWYQQSLDQGLQFLIQYYNGEERAKGNILERFSAQQFPDLHSELNLSSLELGDSALYFCASSANRGHDEAFFGQGTRLTVV.

The rearrangement joins TRBV5-1 to TRBJ2-2; 8 nucleotides line up with TRBD1. With 1 base clipped from V and 7 bases from J, the junction kept 6 bases outside the gene matches. The germline V gene has CDR1 SGHRS and CDR2 YFSETQ. The CDR3 is made up of 15 amino acids. The CDR3 sequence: CASSLIGQGDGELFF. The DNA of the CDR3 is TGCGCCAGCAGCTTGATAGGACAGGGCGACGGGGAGCTGTTTTTT.

The gene calls are TRBV20-1 and TRBJ2-7, with D possibly TRBD1 on 5 matching bases. Looked up from germline, CDR1 is DFQATT and CDR2 is SNEGSKA (reference sequence). V was pared by 3 bases and J by 2 bases, with 8 bases between. CDR3 size: 12 residues. Written as DNA, the CDR3 is TGCAGTGCTAGTCCAGGGCCCTACGAGCAGTACTTC. Residues: CSASPGPYEQYF.

This chain connects TRBV11-2 to TRBJ2-3; 8 bases line up with TRBD2. The CDR3 has 20 amino acids. After removal of 0 bases from V and 0 bases from J, the junction contained 14 bases not matched to a gene. CDR1 is SGHAT, CDR2 FQNNGV, per germline. This CDR3 is CASSLEITVAGGLSTDTQYF. CDR3 nucleotide sequence: TGTGCCAGCAGCTTAGAAATCACGGTGGCGGGGGGCCTTAGCACAGATACGCAGTATTTT. The full variable domain, completed using reference TRBV11-2 and TRBJ2-3, is EAGVAQSPRYKIIEKRQSVAFWCNPISGHATLYWYQQILGQGPKLLIQFQNNGVVDDSQLPKDRFSAERLKGVDSTLKIQPAKLEDSAVYLCASSLEITVAGGLSTDTQYFGPGTRLTVL.

This chain connects TRBV30 to TRBJ2-3; TRBD2 is a possible D gene (5 bases). The CDR3 has 17 amino acids. Trimming left V 3 bases short and J 0 bases short, with 19 bases between. Germline loops: CDR1 GTSNPN, CDR2 SVGIG (reference sequence). DNA of the CDR3: TGTGCCTGGAGCCTCGCGGGCGCACCCTATAGCACAGATACGCAGTATTTT. Translation: CAWSLAGAPYSTDTQYF.

The chain carries TRBV28 and TRBJ2-7; 9 bases align to TRBD1. Looked up from germline, CDR1 is MDHEN and CDR2 is SYDVKM. This CDR3 is built from 16 residues. With 5 bases clipped from V and 3 bases from J, the junction kept 11 bases outside the gene matches. The CDR3 DNA is TGTGCCAGCAGTCGAGGGACAGGGCTGGGGAACTACGAGCAGTACTTC. The encoded protein is CASSRGTGLGNYEQYF.

J is TRBJ1-4 and V is TRBV29-1, with a weak D call TRBD1 (6 bases). V gave up 7 bases and J gave up 3 bases, with 9 bases separating them. The CDR3 sequence is 12 residues long. Germline CDR1 reads SQVTM; CDR2 reads ANQGSEA. The CDR3 DNA reads as TGCAGCGCCACAGGGTCTAATGAAAAACTGTTTTTT. Translated, it gives CSATGSNEKLFF.

The chain uses TRBV23-1 and TRBJ2-7, with D possibly matching TRBD1 (7 bases). TRBV23-1 is known as an ORF, though its function is uncertain. There are 14 residues in the CDR3. Trimming removed 3 bases from V and 3 bases from J, with 12 bases in between. The CDR3 DNA follows: TGCGCCAGCAGTCAGAACAGGGGAGGCTACGAGCAGTACTTC. Translated, it gives CASSQNRGGYEQYF.

The rearrangement uses TRBV20-1 and TRBJ2-5; tentatively, D is TRBD2 (5 bases). CDR1 DFQATT and CDR2 SNEGSKA come from the germline V gene (reference sequence). Trimming shortened V by 3 bases and J by 0 bases, and 8 bases separated the two germline ends. This CDR3 has 13 amino acids. CDR3 sequence (DNA): TGCAGTGCTAGTCGACTAAACCAAGAGACCCAGTACTTC. Its protein is CSASRLNQETQYF.

The chain recombines TRBV11-2 with TRBJ2-5, with a tentative D call TRBD2 (5 bases). CDR1 and CDR2 (germline): SGHAT, FQNNGV. The CDR3 runs 13 residues. V lost 2 bases and J lost 5, with 9 bases in between. CDR3 region: CASSLSSWETQYF. CDR3 DNA: TGTGCCAGCAGCTTATCTAGCTGGGAGACCCAGTACTTC. The whole variable domain, remainder taken from reference TRBV11-2 and TRBJ2-5, is EAGVAQSPRYKIIEKRQSVAFWCNPISGHATLYWYQQILGQGPKLLIQFQNNGVVDDSQLPKDRFSAERLKGVDSTLKIQPAKLEDSAVYLCASSLSSWETQYFGPGTRLLVL.

The chain uses TRBV11-2 and TRBJ2-3, with TRBD2 identical over 9 bases. The junction had 8 bases not matched to a gene; V was cut back by 5 bases and J by 8 bases. The length of the CDR3 is 14 residues. Germline CDR1 and CDR2: SGHAT and FQNNGV. Written as DNA, the CDR3 is TGTGCCAGCAGCGTCCGGACTAGCGACAGTACGCAGTATTTT. Translating gives CASSVRTSDSTQYF.

This clone was counted at least ten times. V is TRBV3-1 (or the pseudogene TRBV3-2) and J is TRBJ1-2; TRBD1 agrees at 8 bases. CDR3 length: 15 residues. J was trimmed by 7 bases and V by 0 bases; bases with no gene match: 7. CDR1 LGHDT and CDR2 YNNKEL come from the germline V gene (reference sequence). CDR3 in DNA: TGTGCCAGCAGCCAAGAGGACAGGGATATTGGTGGCTACACCTTC. Translating it yields CASSQEDRDIGGYTF.

The J gene is TRBJ1-2, the V gene TRBV10-1, with TRBD1 matching over 8 bases. Germline assignment: CDR1 WNHNN and CDR2 SYGVQD (reference sequence). V lost 5 bases and J lost 1; bases outside the gene matches: 9. The CDR3 is 16 residues long. In DNA form, the CDR3 reads TGCGCCAGCAGTTACGAACAGGGGGATCTTAACTATGGCTACACCTTC. Residues: CASSYEQGDLNYGYTF.

This chain connects TRBV11-2 to TRBJ2-7; 8 nucleotides line up with TRBD1. The V gene's germline CDR1 is SGHAT and CDR2 FQNNGV. The CDR3 runs 14 residues. V shed 2 bases, J shed 3 bases, and the junction held 3 bases outside the gene matches. This CDR3 is CASSLSQGGYEQYF. The CDR3 bases are TGTGCCAGCAGCTTATCACAGGGGGGCTACGAGCAGTACTTC. The full variable domain, its missing parts supplied by reference TRBV11-2 and TRBJ2-7, is EAGVAQSPRYKIIEKRQSVAFWCNPISGHATLYWYQQILGQGPKLLIQFQNNGVVDDSQLPKDRFSAERLKGVDSTLKIQPAKLEDSAVYLCASSLSQGGYEQYFGPGTRLTVT.

The chain combines TRBV5-5 with TRBJ1-6; perhaps TRBD1 as D (5 bases). The CDR3 runs to 17 residues. The germline V gene has CDR1 SGHKS and CDR2 YYEKEE (reference sequence). Trimming stripped 0 bases from V and 3 bases from J, with 13 bases between. CDR3 DNA: TGTGCCAGCAGCTTGGATGTAGGGACTCTCTATAATTCACCCCTCCACTTT. Protein sequence: CASSLDVGTLYNSPLHF.

The genes are TRBV7-9 and TRBJ1-1; TRBD1 might be the D (6 bases). Germline V CDR1 and CDR2: SEHNR, FQNEAQ (reference sequence). The ends were cut back, 5 bases at V and 1 base at J, with 14 bases in the middle. The CDR3 has 15 residues. The CDR3 here is CASSPGQGSNTEAFF. The CDR3 DNA reads as TGTGCCAGCAGCCCTGGGCAGGGGTCGAACACTGAAGCTTTCTTT.

To note about this clone: The junction departs from the called germline gene at one end, perhaps through a read error. The rearrangement links TRBV6-2 or TRBV6-3 to TRBJ2-5, with TRBD2 identical over 10 bases. The CDR3 consists of 16 residues. Germline-derived CDR1 and CDR2 are MNHEY and SVGEGT. In DNA form, the CDR3 reads TGTGCCAGCAGTCACTCCAGCGGGGGGGCCGCGGAGACCCAGTACTTC. Translating it yields CASSHSSGGAAETQYF.

The chain has TRBV7-2 and TRBJ1-3; no firm D call. V was trimmed by 3 bases and J by 3 bases, leaving 3 bases between them. This CDR3 spans 12 amino acids. Germline CDR1 reads SGHTA; CDR2 reads FQGNSA. CDR3 sequence: CASSFSGNTIYF. The CDR3 DNA sequence: TGTGCCAGCAGCTTCAGTGGAAACACCATATATTTT. Variable domain in full (rest from reference TRBV7-2 and TRBJ1-3): GAGVSQSPSNKVTEKGKDVELRCDPISGHTALYWYRQSLGQGLEFLIYFQGNSAPDKSGLPSDRFSAERTGGSVSTLTIQRTQQEDSAVYLCASSFSGNTIYFGEGSWLTVV.

The rearrangement joins TRBV7-3 to TRBJ2-3; D is possibly TRBD2 (5 bases). V was clipped by 1 base and J by 2 bases, with 13 bases between them. The CDR3 sequence is 16 residues long. Germline V gene sequence: CDR1 SGHTA, CDR2 FQGTGA. The CDR3 sequence: CASSLRSGPFTDTQYF. In DNA form, the CDR3 reads TGTGCCAGCAGCTTAAGAAGCGGCCCATTCACAGATACGCAGTATTTT.

CDR3: CASSIADRGANTEAFF. CDR3 DNA sequence: TGTGCCAGTAGTATAGCGGACAGGGGGGCGAACACTGAAGCTTTCTTT. The chain is built from TRBV19 and TRBJ1-1; 10 nucleotides line up with TRBD1. The CDR3 has 16 amino acids. V lost 1 base to trimming and J lost 1 base; unmatched junction nucleotides: 3. Germline values: CDR1 LNHDA, CDR2 SQIVND (reference sequence).

This rearrangement joins TRBV6-2 or TRBV6-3 to TRBJ2-3, with D perhaps TRBD2 (7 bases). The CDR3 runs to 15 residues. Germline CDR1 MNHEY, CDR2 SVGEGT. V shed 2 bases and J shed 5 bases, with 14 bases lying between them. DNA for the CDR3: TGTGCCAGCAGTTACCTGACGGGGGGCAGAGATACGCAGTATTTT. Its translation: CASSYLTGGRDTQYF.

The chain carries TRBV2 and TRBJ1-1; D might be TRBD1 (5 bases). Germline V lookup: CDR1 SNHLY, CDR2 FYNNEI. Deletions cut 7 bases from V and 8 bases from J, with 17 bases between. The CDR3 runs 13 residues. DNA for the CDR3: TGTGCCAGCAAATTTTATGTCCAGGGCGAAGCTTTCTTT. This translates into CASKFYVQGEAFF.

J is TRBJ1-5 and V is TRBV30, with D unresolved. Trimming stripped 1 base from V and 0 bases from J, with 10 bases between. CDR3 length: 15 residues. Germline-derived CDR1 and CDR2 are GTSNPN and SVGIG (reference sequence). The CDR3 here is CAWSGAQSSNQPQHF. As DNA, the CDR3 is TGTGCCTGGAGTGGGGCACAGTCTAGCAATCAGCCCCAGCATTTT.

The gene calls are TRBV13 and TRBJ1-2; a possible D gene is TRBD1 (6 bases). CDR1 is PRHDT, CDR2 FYEKMQ, per germline (reference sequence). CDR3 length equals 14 residues. Between the trimmed V and J ends, which lost 4 bases and 3 bases, there was a span of 12 bases. CDR3 in amino acids: CASSYRGGDYGYTF. CDR3 coding DNA: TGTGCCAGCAGCTACCGGGGGGGCGACTATGGCTACACCTTC. Drawing the rest from reference TRBV13 and TRBJ1-2, the complete variable domain is AAGVIQSPRHLIKEKRETATLKCYPIPRHDTVYWYQQGPGQDPQFLISFYEKMQSDKGSIPDRFSAQQFSDYHSELNMSSLELGDSALYFCASSYRGGDYGYTFGSGTRLTVV.

This clone was observed a few times. CDR3 sequence: CSGSPAGREDTEAFF. The CDR3 DNA is TGCAGCGGCTCACCGGCGGGGAGGGAGGACACTGAAGCTTTCTTT. The chain recombines TRBV29-1 with TRBJ1-1; D unclear. Per germline, CDR1 SQVTM and CDR2 ANQGSEA. The CDR3 is 15 amino acids. V shed 7 bases and J shed 3 bases, with 21 bases lying between them.

This CDR3 is CASKQMLAGGGTEAFF. CDR3 nucleotides: TGTGCCAGCAAGCAAATGTTGGCAGGGGGTGGTACTGAAGCTTTCTTT. V and J are TRBV21-1 and TRBJ1-1; the table's D call TRBD1 went unverified against the DNA. TRBV21-1 is a documented pseudogene. This CDR3 is built from 16 residues.

As DNA, the CDR3 is TGTGCCACCAGTGATAGGTACCCGAGCGGACGAGGGAACGAGCAGTACTTC. It translates to CATSDRYPSGRGNEQYF. The chain links TRBV24-1 to TRBJ2-7, with D maybe TRBD2 (5 bases). Germline lookup yields CDR1 KGHDR and CDR2 SFDVKD. This CDR3 is 17 amino acids long. V was pared by 3 bases and J by 5 bases, with 22 bases between.